Below are 5 T cell receptor beta chains sequenced from a single sample in a study of T cells after posttransplantation cyclophosphamide. Sequenced by immunoSEQ multiplex PCR; TCRdb stores in-frame clones only, minus some. The sample carries 9,900 or so clones, roughly 98% recorded once. The naive gate required viable CD3+CD4+ or CD3+CD8+ cells with CCR7+CD45RA+CD45RO-CD95-CD27+CD28+ phenotype. Sequencing used naive CD4+ T cells sorted from PBMCs. The receptor source for this set is a woman aged 55-69 years in good health, CMV-negative, and a related stem cell transplant donor.

The chain uses TRBV28 and TRBJ1-1; D is possibly TRBD1 (5 bases). Germline values: CDR1 MDHEN, CDR2 SYDVKM. V was shortened by 7 bases and J by 6 bases, with 15 bases between the two germline ends. The CDR3 has 13 amino acids. CDR3 DNA: TGTGCCAGCATTCCCCCAGGGAGGGCTGAAGCTTTCTTT. Translation: CASIPPGRAEAFF.

This sequence joins TRBV20-1 and TRBJ1-2, with D possibly matching TRBD1 (6 bases). From germline, CDR1 is DFQATT and CDR2 SNEGSKA (reference sequence). The CDR3 contains 11 residues. This chain's CDR3 is CLQGPEGGYTF. As DNA, the CDR3 is TGCCTACAGGGCCCCGAGGGTGGCTACACCTTC.

J is TRBJ1-2 and V is TRBV18; D is possibly TRBD1 (6 bases). V lost 3 bases and J lost 7, with 12 bases in between. The CDR3 has 13 residues. CDR1 and CDR2 (germline): KGHSH, LQKENI. CDR3 amino acids: CASSPTGNGGYTF. CDR3 DNA: TGTGCCAGCTCACCTACAGGGAATGGTGGCTACACCTTC.

The chain joins TRBV7-9 to TRBJ2-1, with 11 nucleotides matching TRBD2. V gave up 6 bases and J gave up 10 bases; unmatched junction bases: 2. Germline V gene data show CDR1 as SEHNR and CDR2 as FQNEAQ (reference sequence). This CDR3 comprises 12 residues. The DNA of the CDR3 is TGTGCCAGCAGTCCTAGCGGGAGGGAGCAGTTCTTC. Its protein is CASSPSGREQFF.

The gene calls are TRBV28 and TRBJ2-1; D may be TRBD2 (5 bases). Trimming stripped 6 bases from V and 6 bases from J, with 9 bases between. Per germline, CDR1 MDHEN and CDR2 SYDVKM. The CDR3 totals 12 residues. The CDR3 sequence is CASRGGFNEQFF. CDR3 nucleotides: TGTGCCAGCAGGGGCGGGTTCAATGAGCAGTTCTTC. Drawing the rest from reference TRBV28 and TRBJ2-1, the complete variable domain is DVKVTQSSRYLVKRTGEKVFLECVQDMDHENMFWYRQDPGLGLRLIYFSYDVKMKEKGDIPEGYSVSREKKERFSLILESASTNQTSMYLCASRGGFNEQFFGPGTRLTVL.